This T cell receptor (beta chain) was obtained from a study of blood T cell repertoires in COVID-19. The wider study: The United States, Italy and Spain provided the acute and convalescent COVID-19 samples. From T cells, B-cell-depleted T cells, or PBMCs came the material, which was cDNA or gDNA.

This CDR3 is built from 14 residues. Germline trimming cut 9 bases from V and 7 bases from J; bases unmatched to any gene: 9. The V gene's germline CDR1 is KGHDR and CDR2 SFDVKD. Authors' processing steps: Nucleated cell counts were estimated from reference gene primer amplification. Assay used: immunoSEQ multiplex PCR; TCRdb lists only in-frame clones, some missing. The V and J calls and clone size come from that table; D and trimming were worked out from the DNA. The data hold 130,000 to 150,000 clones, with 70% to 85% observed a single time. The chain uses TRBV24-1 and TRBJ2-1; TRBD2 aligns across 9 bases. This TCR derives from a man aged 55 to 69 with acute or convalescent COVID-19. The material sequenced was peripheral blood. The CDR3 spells CATRPSGNGNEQFF. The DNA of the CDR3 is TGTGCCACCCGGCCTAGCGGGAACGGAAATGAGCAGTTCTTC.